Listed below are T cell receptor beta chains from one sample, sequenced in a study of beta chain features in type 1 diabetes. Repertoires were generated with immunoSEQ multiplex PCR, while TCRdb's copy carries only in-frame clones and drops some. The table has roughly 400,000 clones, over 9% seen once. Sequencing was done on a sample of central memory CD4+ T cells from blood. The source of these receptors is a young man with type 1 diabetes. Both conserved end residues are part of each CDR3. The D gene is left open where the match is weak. Clone size is given for some rows only: seen once, a few or many times, or a class if the clone is expanded.

>TRBJ1-4|many|TRBD1|TRBV7-2
CASSYAPGQTNEKLFF
TGTGCCAGCAGTTATGCGCCGGGACAGACTAATGAAAAACTGTTTTTT
>TRBJ2-1|.|.|TRBV29-1
CSVGIYHEQFF
TGCAGCGTTGGGATCTACCATGAGCAGTTCTTC
>TRBJ1-4|few|.|TRBV6-6
CASSSGNQEKLFF
TGTGCCAGCAGTTCCGGGAATCAGGAAAAACTGTTTTTT
>TRBJ1-2|.|TRBD1|TRBV28
CASSNRGGGLF
TGTGCCAGCAGCAACAGGGGTGGGGGCCTCTTC
>TRBJ2-7|.|.|TRBV29-1
CSVEGNYGRGLTYEQYF
TGCAGCGTTGAAGGGAATTATGGGCGGGGGCTGACCTACGAGCAGTACTTC
>TRBJ2-6|.|.|TRBV5-1
CASSLGMGISGANVLTF
TGCGCCAGCAGCTTGGGTATGGGGATATCTGGGGCCAACGTCCTGACTTTC
>TRBJ2-7|.|TRBD2|TRBV10-3
CASGRNHYEQYF
TGTGCCAGCGGGAGGAATCACTACGAGCAGTACTTC
>TRBJ2-1|few|.|TRBV19
CASHGTYNEQFF
TGTGCCAGCCACGGGACTTACAATGAGCAGTTCTTC
>TRBJ2-7|.|TRBD1|TRBV11-2
CASSYGQGRGEQYF
TGTGCCAGCAGCTACGGACAGGGGAGGGGCGAGCAGTACTTC
>TRBJ1-2|many|.|TRBV28
CASSLQRGAGYTF
TGTGCCAGCAGTTTGCAAAGGGGCGCCGGCTACACCTTC
>TRBJ2-3|.|TRBD1|TRBV28
CASSSGQGHADTQYF
TGTGCCAGCAGTTCAGGACAGGGGCACGCAGATACGCAGTATTTT